Below, 27 T cell receptor beta chains from the same sample are listed, as sequenced in a study of T cell repertoires in cytomegalovirus infection. TCRdb passed the reads through MiXCR, listing each CDR3 protein once. The sample lists hundreds of thousands of distinct CDR3 sequences, roughly 17% occurring once. The sample consisted of PBMCs. The receptors here all came from a human donor in good health (CMV status not recorded). Some clones in this sample may be carry-over from other donors' samples.

This clonotype was recorded many times. The chain joins TRBV12-3 or TRBV12-4 to TRBJ2-2; 9 bases map to TRBD1. V shed 6 bases and J 5 bases; nucleotides not matched to a gene: 7. The CDR3 runs 15 residues. As DNA, the CDR3 is TGTGCCAGCAGAAACAGGGGGCAGATAACCGGGGAGCTGTTTTTT. It encodes CASRNRGQITGELFF.

A few counts support this clonotype. V gene TRBV7-9 combines with J gene TRBJ1-2; D might be TRBD1 (5 bases). Looked up from germline, CDR1 is SEHNR and CDR2 is FQNEAQ (reference sequence). The CDR3 is 13 residues long. Trimming stripped 7 bases from V and 5 bases from J, with 14 bases between. CDR3 in amino acids: CASTEGALYGYTF. The CDR3, as DNA: TGTGCCAGCACCGAAGGGGCCCTATATGGCTACACCTTC.

This clonotype has just a few counts. The chain links TRBV20-1 to TRBJ1-2; a weak D match, TRBD1 (6 bases). V gave up 3 bases and J gave up 3 bases, with 11 bases separating them. CDR1 DFQATT and CDR2 SNEGSKA come from the germline V gene (reference sequence). This CDR3 has 13 residues. The CDR3 protein is CSASWSGDYGYTF. The DNA for the CDR3 is TGCAGTGCTAGCTGGTCAGGGGACTATGGCTACACCTTC.

This clonotype was picked up many times. The chain links TRBV7-9 to TRBJ2-7, with 9 bases identical to TRBD1. The CDR3 has 15 residues. V lost 4 bases and J lost 3; bases outside the gene matches: 7. Germline loops: CDR1 SEHNR, CDR2 FQNEAQ (reference sequence). The CDR3 coding sequence is TGTGCCAGCAGCTACGGGACAGGGTCCCTCTACGAGCAGTACTTC. This sequence encodes CASSYGTGSLYEQYF.

The chain links TRBV2 to TRBJ1-4; 7 bases align to TRBD1. The CDR3 has 14 residues. V trimming: 11 bases; J trimming: 5 bases; junction bases outside the gene matches: 11. In germline, CDR1 is SNHLY, CDR2 FYNNEI. The CDR3 sequence: CAGARDRLNEKLFF. Written as DNA, the CDR3 is TGTGCCGGAGCAAGGGACAGATTGAATGAAAAACTGTTTTTT.

This clonotype was observed a few times. This chain links TRBV4-1 with TRBJ2-5, with D maybe TRBD1 (6 bases). The CDR3 has 14 residues. V lost 4 bases, J lost 2 bases, and 11 bases lay in between. Germline loops: CDR1 MGHRA, CDR2 YSYEKL. The CDR3 here is CASSRGQQQETQYF. In DNA form, the CDR3 reads TGCGCCAGCAGCCGAGGACAGCAACAAGAGACCCAGTACTTC.

The genes are TRBV27 and TRBJ2-3; unclear D gene. Germline assignment: CDR1 MNHEY and CDR2 SMNVEV (reference sequence). The V gene lost 2 bases and the J gene lost 6 bases, with 15 bases spanning the gap. The CDR3 covers 15 residues. CDR3 region: CASSLRTGAMDTQYF. CDR3 in DNA: TGTGCCAGCAGTTTACGGACGGGTGCTATGGATACGCAGTATTTT.

This clonotype was recorded at least ten times. This rearrangement joins TRBV6-1 to TRBJ2-1, with D maybe TRBD2 (6 bases). The germline CDR1 and CDR2 sequences are MNHNS and SASEGT. V lost 5 bases, J lost 0 bases, and 14 bases lay in between. There are 16 residues in the CDR3. The CDR3 DNA sequence: TGTGCCAGCAGTAGTAATAGCGGACGCTCCTACAATGAGCAGTTCTTC. Protein sequence: CASSSNSGRSYNEQFF.

This chain links TRBV28 with TRBJ2-7; the D gene is possibly TRBD2 (5 bases). Trimming cost V 7 bases and J 1 base, with 14 bases left between them. From germline, CDR1 is MDHEN and CDR2 SYDVKM. The CDR3 is 14 residues long. CDR3 sequence reads: CASTDPGFSYEQYF. CDR3 DNA: TGTGCCAGCACTGATCCGGGATTTTCCTACGAGCAGTACTTC.

This clonotype was recorded many times. This chain links TRBV19 with TRBJ2-4; D is tentatively TRBD1 or TRBD2 (6 bases each). Germline CDR1 is LNHDA and CDR2 is SQIVND (reference sequence). CDR3 length: 14 amino acids. V lost 3 bases and J lost 6, with 12 bases in between. The CDR3 spells CASSIPGGGNIQYF. CDR3 coding DNA: TGTGCCAGTAGTATCCCCGGAGGGGGAAACATTCAGTACTTC.

This clonotype was recorded many times. The rearrangement uses TRBV19 and TRBJ2-6; no clear D gene. Per germline, CDR1 LNHDA and CDR2 SQIVND (reference sequence). The CDR3 totals 15 residues. With 3 bases removed from V and 0 bases from J, the gap between germline ends came to 6 bases. The CDR3 nucleotides are TGTGCCAGTAGTATTATAGTCTCTGGGGCCAACGTCCTGACTTTC. This codes for CASSIIVSGANVLTF.

In its sample, this clonotype was seen a few times. CDR3 coding DNA: TGTGCCAGCAGCCCCTCTTGGGGAGGCCAAGAGACCCAGTACTTC. This encodes CASSPSWGGQETQYF. The rearrangement joins TRBV3-1 to TRBJ2-5; D might be TRBD2 (6 bases). Per the germline V gene, CDR1 is LGHDT and CDR2 is YNNKEL (reference sequence). V shed 4 bases and J shed 1 base, with 13 bases lying between them. The CDR3 runs 15 residues.

V is TRBV7-4 and J is TRBJ2-7, with D unresolved. The CDR3 totals 14 residues. CDR1 is SGHVT and CDR2 is SQSDAQ in the germline V gene. V was clipped by 1 base and J by 3 bases, with 10 bases between them. This chain's CDR3 is CASSLGLLNYEQYF. CDR3 DNA: TGTGCCAGCAGCTTAGGGCTCTTGAACTACGAGCAGTACTTC. The full variable domain, its missing parts supplied by reference TRBV7-4 and TRBJ2-7, is GAGVSQSPRYKVAKRGRDVALRCDSISGHVTLYWYRQTLGQGSEVLTYSQSDAQRDKSGRPSGRFSAERPERSVSTLKIQRTEQGDSAVYLCASSLGLLNYEQYFGPGTRLTVT.

This clonotype was picked up a small number of times. The chain is built from TRBV5-1 and TRBJ2-1, with D possibly called TRBD1 or TRBD2 (5 bases each). The germline CDR1 and CDR2 sequences are SGHRS and YFSETQ. This CDR3 spans 14 amino acids. V was clipped by 4 bases and J by 6 bases, with 14 bases between them. The CDR3 reads CASSPGTAVNEQFF. For the CDR3, the DNA is TGCGCCAGCAGCCCCGGGACGGCGGTCAATGAGCAGTTCTTC.

This chain links TRBV28 with TRBJ1-2; 9 bases fit TRBD1. The CDR3 runs to 15 residues. The V and J ends lost 6 bases and 4 bases, in that order; junction bases with no gene match: 9. The germline gives CDR1 MDHEN, CDR2 SYDVKM. In DNA form, the CDR3 reads TGTGCCAGCAGCGGACAGGGGTCCGTTCCCTATGGCTACACCTTC. Amino acid sequence: CASSGQGSVPYGYTF.

This clonotype turned up a few times. The genes are TRBV28 and TRBJ1-5; D remains unclear. CDR1 is MDHEN, CDR2 SYDVKM, per germline. The CDR3 length is 15 residues. Trimming took 6 bases from V and 3 from J, leaving 15 bases between them. The CDR3 loop reads CASSLRHGDNQPQHF. In DNA form, the CDR3 reads TGTGCCAGCAGCTTAAGGCACGGAGACAATCAGCCCCAGCATTTT. The full variable domain, in which reference TRBV28 and TRBJ1-5 provide the parts outside the CDR3, is DVKVTQSSRYLVKRTGEKVFLECVQDMDHENMFWYRQDPGLGLRLIYFSYDVKMKEKGDIPEGYSVSREKKERFSLILESASTNQTSMYLCASSLRHGDNQPQHFGDGTRLSIL.

This rearrangement joins TRBV2 to TRBJ2-3, with D tentatively TRBD2 (7 bases). Per germline, CDR1 SNHLY and CDR2 FYNNEI. V dropped 3 bases and J dropped 5 bases, with 15 bases sitting between them. This CDR3 has 15 amino acids. The CDR3 nucleotides are TGTGCCAGCAGTGATATTTCAGGGGAGGGAGATACGCAGTATTTT. Encoded protein: CASSDISGEGDTQYF.

J is TRBJ2-7 and V is TRBV12-3 or TRBV12-4, with 9 bases matching TRBD2. The CDR3 has 15 amino acids. J gave up 1 base and V 5 bases, and 6 bases lay outside the gene matches. The CDR3 nucleotides read TGTGCCAGCAGTCCTGGACTAGCGTTTTCCTACGAGCAGTACTTC. Translation gives CASSPGLAFSYEQYF.

The chain is built from TRBV13 and TRBJ2-3; 8 bases fit TRBD1. From germline, CDR1 is PRHDT and CDR2 FYEKMQ (reference sequence). This CDR3 comprises 14 residues. The V gene end was trimmed by 8 bases and the J gene end by 2 bases; junction bases not matched to a gene: 6. This CDR3 is CASRQGSPTDTQYF. The CDR3 DNA follows: TGTGCCAGCCGACAGGGGTCTCCCACAGATACGCAGTATTTT.

This clonotype was seen repeatedly, ten times or more. The chain joins TRBV12-3 or TRBV12-4 to TRBJ2-1; 7 nucleotides agree with TRBD1. Trimming removed 2 bases from V and 4 bases from J; junction bases left unmatched: 5. CDR3 length: 15 residues. This chain's CDR3 is CASSLYQDRYNEQFF. The CDR3 region has the DNA TGTGCCAGCAGTTTATATCAGGACAGGTACAATGAGCAGTTCTTC.

In this sample, this clonotype turned up many times. The chain joins TRBV28 to TRBJ1-1; maybe TRBD1 (5 bases). Per the germline V gene, CDR1 is MDHEN and CDR2 is SYDVKM. CDR3 length: 18 residues. V dropped 2 bases and J dropped 0 bases, with 19 bases sitting between them. The CDR3 sequence: CASSLDFAGGAMNTEAFF. For the CDR3, the DNA is TGTGCCAGCAGTTTAGACTTCGCGGGAGGGGCAATGAACACTGAAGCTTTCTTT.

The V and J genes are TRBV7-2 and TRBJ2-1; 9 nucleotides match TRBD2. Trimming removed 1 base from V and 7 bases from J; junction bases left unmatched: 5. This CDR3 spans 15 amino acids. The germline CDR1 and CDR2 sequences are SGHTA and FQGNSA. This chain's CDR3 is CASSLVAGVGNEQFF. DNA for the CDR3: TGTGCCAGCAGCTTAGTAGCGGGGGTAGGTAATGAGCAGTTCTTC.

In this sample, this clonotype turned up many times. V is TRBV7-2 and J is TRBJ2-1; TRBD2 matches 10 bases. The germline gives CDR1 SGHTA, CDR2 FQGNSA. This CDR3 region has 13 residues. With 5 bases clipped from V and 9 bases from J, the junction kept 4 bases outside the gene matches. In DNA form, the CDR3 reads TGTGCCAGCAGCCCAAGACTAGCGGGTGAGCAGTTCTTC. This encodes CASSPRLAGEQFF.

Many counts were recorded for this clonotype. The rearrangement joins TRBV7-2 to TRBJ2-3; D might be TRBD1 or TRBD2, each matching 6 bases. The germline gives CDR1 SGHTA, CDR2 FQGNSA. Trimming took off 4 bases at V and 3 bases at J, with 17 bases between the two ends. CDR3 length: 16 residues. In DNA, the CDR3 is TGTGCCAGCAGCTCCCGATGGGGGGCTCGAACAGATACGCAGTATTTT. Protein sequence: CASSSRWGARTDTQYF.

The table lists this clonotype with many counts. CDR3 bases: TGTGCCAGCAGCTTACAGCGGGGGGACCAAGAGACCCAGTACTTC. This sequence encodes CASSLQRGDQETQYF. This rearrangement joins TRBV7-2 to TRBJ2-5; 9 bases match TRBD2. CDR1 and CDR2 from the germline V gene are SGHTA and FQGNSA. This CDR3 region has 15 residues. Unmatched junction bases numbered 1, after V lost 2 bases and J lost 0 bases.

The chain employs TRBV6-5 and TRBJ2-7; D perhaps matches TRBD1 (6 bases). CDR1 and CDR2 from the germline V gene are MNHEY and SVGAGI. The CDR3 is 14 amino acids. Trimming stripped 0 bases from V and 5 bases from J, with 11 bases between. Here the CDR3 reads CASSYSIRTDEQYF. The CDR3 coding sequence is TGTGCCAGCAGTTACTCGATCCGGACAGACGAGCAGTACTTC.

The V call is TRBV29-1, the J call TRBJ1-2; no clear D. Between the trimmed V and J ends, which lost 4 bases and 6 bases, there was a span of 12 bases. CDR3 length: 12 amino acids. Germline-derived CDR1 and CDR2 are SQVTM and ANQGSEA. In nucleotides, the CDR3 is TGCAGCGTTGTATCCCTGCGAAATGGCTACACCTTC. Translation gives CSVVSLRNGYTF.